This section outlines one TCR beta chain sequence together with its context. The data originate from a study of blood T cell repertoires in COVID-19. Across the whole study: Samples taken during acute and convalescent COVID-19 were collected in the United States, Italy and Spain. PBMCs, B-cell-depleted T cells, or T cells were the source of the cDNA or gDNA that made up the material.

In the source study's methods: Reference gene primer amplification gave nucleated cell count estimates. TCRdb's copy holds only in-frame clones and misses some; the assay was immunoSEQ multiplex PCR. The D gene and trimming were derived from the DNA, and the V and J assignments and clone size from that table. The sample includes around 130,000 clones, 80% to 90% of them seen just once. There are 18 residues in the CDR3. Trimming removed 0 bases from V and 0 bases from J, with 16 bases in between. CDR1 is SGHRS, CDR2 YFSETQ, per germline. The specimen was peripheral blood. The chain is built from TRBV5-1 and TRBJ2-1; no reliable D call. This receptor was taken from a man in his 70s with active or convalescent COVID-19. As DNA, the CDR3 is TGCGCCAGCAGCTTGGACGGCAGGCCTACTGGCTCCTACAATGAGCAGTTCTTC. It codes for CASSLDGRPTGSYNEQFF.